Below, 10 T cell receptor beta chains from the same sample are listed, as sequenced in a study of T cells expressing NK-cell markers. Each CDR3 protein gets one entry in TCRdb, which reprocessed the 5' RACE reads and gives no DNA. The record lists some 460,000 distinct CDR3 sequences, of which the ten most abundant hold approximately 1.5%. Sequences were obtained from blood T cells: a sorted CD56 or NKG2C T cell subset, CD4+ or CD8+ T cells, or bulk PBMC T cells (not recorded which). These receptor sequences come from a woman aged 50 to 65 in good health.

J is TRBJ1-6 and V is TRBV3-1. This CDR3 region has 15 residues. CDR1 LGHDT and CDR2 YNNKEL come from the germline V gene (reference sequence). CDR3 region: CASSQDLGSNSPLHF.

The V gene is TRBV19, the J gene TRBJ1-2. The CDR3 is 12 amino acids. In germline, CDR1 is LNHDA, CDR2 SQIVND (reference sequence). This CDR3 reads CASRTENYGYTF.

The chain is built from TRBV10-3 and TRBJ2-1. Germline V CDR1 and CDR2: ENHRY, SYGVKD. The CDR3 loop spans 14 amino acids. The CDR3 here is CAIMAGTTYNEQFF.

V is TRBV6-1 and J is TRBJ2-7; there is no DNA to check the TCRdb D call of TRBD2. This CDR3 region has 14 residues. The germline V gene encodes CDR1 MNHNS and CDR2 SASEGT. The CDR3 protein is CASNPTSRFYEQYF.

CDR3 in amino acids: CASSFSGVGNNEQFF. The rearrangement uses TRBV7-3 and TRBJ2-1; as DNA is missing, the TRBD2 call by TCRdb cannot be tested. Germline V lookup: CDR1 SGHTA, CDR2 FQGTGA. The CDR3 runs 15 residues.

The chain joins TRBV27 to TRBJ1-6; TCRdb names TRBD1, which stays unverified in the absence of DNA. The V gene's germline CDR1 is MNHEY and CDR2 SMNVEV (reference sequence). The CDR3 runs 14 residues. The CDR3 sequence: CASSLVAGNSPLHF.

The chain has TRBV3-1 and TRBJ2-2; TCRdb's D call, TRBD2, is unchecked because there is no DNA. The CDR3 is 16 residues long. Germline values: CDR1 LGHDT, CDR2 YNNKEL (reference sequence). The CDR3 sequence is CASSRGLAGGRGELFF.

The gene calls are TRBV5-1 and TRBJ2-1; the D call from TCRdb, TRBD2, cannot be confirmed without DNA. The CDR3 consists of 14 residues. The germline V gene has CDR1 SGHRS and CDR2 YFSETQ. The CDR3 loop reads CASSSGTRVNEQFF.

The chain joins TRBV29-1 to TRBJ2-7. The CDR3 has 13 amino acids. CDR1 and CDR2 (germline): SQVTM, ANQGSEA. The chain's CDR3 is CSVGPDSSYEQYF.

The V gene is TRBV7-9, the J gene TRBJ2-7; without DNA, the TCRdb call of TRBD2 cannot be checked. The CDR3 length is 13 residues. Per the germline V gene, CDR1 is SEHNR and CDR2 is FQNEAQ (reference sequence). Here the CDR3 reads CASSSRLAGEQYF.